Following are 20 T cell receptor beta chains from one sample sequenced in a study of cytomegalovirus exposure and HLA in healthy donors. The PCR used 60 Vbeta and 13 Jbeta primers. The repertoire was sequenced with immunoSEQ multiplex PCR; TCRdb's copy has only in-frame clones and lacks some. The sample holds roughly 100,000 clones, around 75% seen once. The specimen was PBMCs. These receptor sequences come from a female donor in good health and CMV-seronegative.

The V gene is TRBV5-1, the J gene TRBJ2-7, with TRBD2 identical over 7 bases. Germline CDR1 reads SGHRS; CDR2 reads YFSETQ. CDR3 size: 15 residues. V lost 0 bases to trimming and J lost 4 bases; unmatched junction nucleotides: 7. CDR3 coding DNA: TGCGCCAGCAGCTTGGAGCCAGGGAGGGAATACGAGCAGTACTTC. This translates into CASSLEPGREYEQYF.

The rearrangement links TRBV14 to TRBJ2-3; TRBD2 matches 12 bases. The CDR3 length is 18 residues. The V gene end was trimmed by 4 bases and the J gene end by 4 bases; junction bases not matched to a gene: 12. Looked up from germline, CDR1 is SGHDN and CDR2 is FVKESK. CDR3 DNA sequence: TGTGCCAGCAGCCGGAGTAGACTAGCGGGAGACGCCCCAGATACGCAGTATTTT. This encodes CASSRSRLAGDAPDTQYF.

The chain links TRBV5-1 to TRBJ2-1; tentative D call: TRBD2 (7 bases). The CDR3 has 18 residues. Germline V lookup: CDR1 SGHRS, CDR2 YFSETQ. V was shortened by 3 bases and J by 5 bases, with 24 bases between the two germline ends. CDR3 DNA sequence: TGCGCCAGCAGCTCAAAGGGGGGGACAAGCTCATACCACAATGAGCAGTTCTTC. Translation gives CASSSKGGTSSYHNEQFF.

The rearrangement links TRBV6-4 to TRBJ1-1, with 9 bases fitting TRBD1. Germline V gene data show CDR1 as MRHNA and CDR2 as SNTAGT. The CDR3 has 13 amino acids. Trimming took 7 bases from V and 3 from J; bases not matched to a gene: 3. The CDR3 DNA is TGTGCCAGCAAACAGGGGGCCGACACTGAAGCTTTCTTT. This codes for CASKQGADTEAFF.

This clone was found once. J is TRBJ1-1 and V is TRBV18; no clear D. V was trimmed by 3 bases and J by 4 bases, leaving 6 bases between them. CDR3 length equals 12 residues. Germline lookup yields CDR1 KGHSH and CDR2 LQKENI. CDR3 residues: CASSPLSTEAFF. CDR3 DNA: TGTGCCAGCTCACCCTTGAGCACTGAAGCTTTCTTT.

Written as DNA, the CDR3 is TGTGCCAGCGACTGGTCCCCTGGAAACACCATATATTTT. Its protein is CASDWSPGNTIYF. The chain recombines TRBV6-6 with TRBJ1-3, with no clear D. With 8 bases removed from V and 2 bases from J, the gap between germline ends came to 10 bases. Germline values: CDR1 MNHNY, CDR2 SVGAGI (reference sequence). The CDR3 has 13 residues.

A few counts support this clone. The chain joins TRBV7-3 to TRBJ2-3; 10 bases map to TRBD2. Losses at the gene ends were 4 bases for V and 1 base for J; bases not matched to a gene: 2. The CDR3 extends over 15 amino acids. Per the germline V gene, CDR1 is SGHTA and CDR2 is FQGTGA. The CDR3 coding sequence is TGTGCCAGCAGCTATGGACTAGCGGGCACAGATACGCAGTATTTT. It specifies CASSYGLAGTDTQYF.

In its sample, this clone was seen once. This chain uses TRBV11-1 with TRBJ1-5; TRBD1 aligns across 7 bases. Trimming removed 6 bases from V and 0 bases from J; junction bases left unmatched: 5. Germline V lookup: CDR1 SGHAT, CDR2 FQDESV (reference sequence). This CDR3 contains 15 residues. CDR3 coding DNA: TGTGCCAGCAGACTAGGGACAGATAGCAATCAGCCCCAGCATTTT. Translation gives CASRLGTDSNQPQHF.

The V and J genes are TRBV28 and TRBJ2-1; 10 bases line up with TRBD2. The CDR3 contains 15 residues. Germline V gene lookup returns CDR1 MDHEN and CDR2 SYDVKM. Germline trimming cut 1 base from V and 6 bases from J; bases unmatched to any gene: 3. CDR3 coding DNA: TGTGCCAGCAGTTTATCCATAGCGGGAGGCAATGAGCAGTTCTTC. Amino acids: CASSLSIAGGNEQFF.

This clone is judged medium-sized. This rearrangement joins TRBV27 to TRBJ2-7; D remains unclear. Germline V gene sequence: CDR1 MNHEY, CDR2 SMNVEV (reference sequence). The CDR3 spans 14 residues. V was shortened by 4 bases and J by 4 bases, with 14 bases between the two germline ends. The DNA of the CDR3 is TGTGCCAGCAGTTATAAGGCGGCGCGATACGAGCAGTACTTC. Encoded protein: CASSYKAARYEQYF.

J is TRBJ1-5 and V is TRBV6-4; the D gene is possibly TRBD1 (5 bases). This CDR3 region has 13 residues. The germline V gene encodes CDR1 MRHNA and CDR2 SNTAGT. Trimming removed 4 bases at V and 4 bases at J, with 8 bases between. For the CDR3, the DNA is TGTGCCAGCAGTGTGACAGAAAATCAGCCCCAGCATTTT. The encoded protein is CASSVTENQPQHF.

V is TRBV30 and J is TRBJ2-3; 13 bases line up with TRBD2. Germline V gene data show CDR1 as GTSNPN and CDR2 as SVGIG (reference sequence). The length of the CDR3 is 16 residues. After removal of 4 bases from V and 8 bases from J, the junction contained 12 bases not matched to a gene. CDR3 sequence (DNA): TGTGCCTGGACCCCGGGACTAGCGGGACGGGGTGGTACGCAGTATTTT. Its protein is CAWTPGLAGRGGTQYF.

V gene TRBV19 combines with J gene TRBJ2-6, with TRBD1 identical over 7 bases. The CDR3 loop spans 20 amino acids. The V gene end was trimmed by 4 bases and the J gene end by 0 bases; junction bases not matched to a gene: 15. Germline V gene data show CDR1 as LNHDA and CDR2 as SQIVND (reference sequence). The CDR3 loop reads CASSNRIGTVFFSGANVLTF. As DNA, the CDR3 is TGTGCCAGTAGTAACCGGATAGGGACAGTTTTTTTCTCTGGGGCCAACGTCCTGACTTTC.

The chain carries TRBV2 and TRBJ1-5; no clear D gene. CDR1 SNHLY and CDR2 FYNNEI come from the germline V gene. The germline V and J ends were trimmed by 1 base and 3 bases, with 10 bases remaining between them. This CDR3 spans 15 amino acids. This CDR3 is CASSEGRLNNQPQHF. The CDR3 bases are TGTGCCAGCAGTGAAGGCCGTCTAAACAATCAGCCCCAGCATTTT.

The chain carries TRBV5-1 and TRBJ1-4; 9 bases match TRBD1. V lost 1 base and J lost 8; bases outside the gene matches: 9. Germline CDR1 is SGHRS and CDR2 is YFSETQ. This CDR3 region has 16 residues. DNA for the CDR3: TGCGCCAGCAGCTTGCTGGACAGGGGCGCTGGAGAAAAACTGTTTTTT. This sequence encodes CASSLLDRGAGEKLFF.

This chain connects TRBV27 to TRBJ2-1; D may be TRBD1 (6 bases). V was trimmed by 2 bases and J by 4 bases, leaving 18 bases between them. This CDR3 is built from 17 residues. In germline, CDR1 is MNHEY, CDR2 SMNVEV (reference sequence). The DNA of the CDR3 is TGTGCCAGCAGTTTAGTTGCCGGTGGGGGCCCGTACAATGAGCAGTTCTTC. This codes for CASSLVAGGGPYNEQFF.

J is TRBJ2-7 and V is TRBV4-1; maybe TRBD2 (5 bases). Trimming removed 0 bases at V and 7 bases at J, with 13 bases between. Germline V gene data show CDR1 as MGHRA and CDR2 as YSYEKL. There are 14 residues in the CDR3. The CDR3 nucleotides are TGCGCCAGCAGCCAAGATTTTGAGGGTTGGGAGCAGTACTTC. Its protein is CASSQDFEGWEQYF.

This clone was counted between two and nine times. The chain has TRBV4-2 and TRBJ1-5; 8 bases map to TRBD1. The V and J ends lost 1 base and 0 bases, in that order; junction bases with no gene match: 8. The CDR3 length is 18 residues. Germline lookup yields CDR1 LGHNA and CDR2 YNFKEQ. The CDR3 spells CASSQAGDRFNSNQPQHF. CDR3 DNA sequence: TGTGCCAGCAGCCAAGCGGGGGACAGGTTCAATAGCAATCAGCCCCAGCATTTT.

This chain joins TRBV5-6 and TRBJ1-2, with TRBD1 identical over 7 bases. The CDR3 has 15 amino acids. CDR1 and CDR2 (germline): SGHDT, YYEEEE. Losses at the gene ends were 3 bases for V and 5 bases for J; bases not matched to a gene: 10. For the CDR3, the DNA is TGTGCCAGCAGCTCCTTCGTGACAGGGCCTTATGGCTACACCTTC. Residues: CASSSFVTGPYGYTF.

The rearrangement joins TRBV30 to TRBJ1-4, with 8 bases identical to TRBD1. V lost 6 bases to trimming and J lost 8 bases; unmatched junction nucleotides: 5. Germline CDR1 GTSNPN, CDR2 SVGIG (reference sequence). The CDR3 is 12 amino acids. The CDR3 bases are TGTGCCTGTGGACAGGGAGCGGAAAAACTGTTTTTT. Its protein product is CACGQGAEKLFF. Variable domain in full (rest from reference TRBV30 and TRBJ1-4): SQTIHQWPATLVQPVGSPLSLECTVEGTSNPNLYWYRQAAGRGLQLLFYSVGIGQISSEVPQNLSASRPQDRQFILSSKKLLLSDSGFYLCACGQGAEKLFFGSGTQLSVL.